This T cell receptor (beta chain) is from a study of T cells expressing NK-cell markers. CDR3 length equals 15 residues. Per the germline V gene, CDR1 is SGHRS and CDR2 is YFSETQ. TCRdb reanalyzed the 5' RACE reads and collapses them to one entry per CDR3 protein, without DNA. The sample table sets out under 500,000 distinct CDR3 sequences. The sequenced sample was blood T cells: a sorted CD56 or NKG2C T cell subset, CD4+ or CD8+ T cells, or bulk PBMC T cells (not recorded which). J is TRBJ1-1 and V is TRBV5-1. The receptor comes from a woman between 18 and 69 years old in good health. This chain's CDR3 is CASRGAGKVNTEAFF. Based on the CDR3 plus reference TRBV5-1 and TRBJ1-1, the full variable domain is KAGVTQTPRYLIKTRGQQVTLSCSPISGHRSVSWYQQTPGQGLQFLFEYFSETQRNKGNFPGRFSGRQFSNSRSEMNVSTLELGDSALYLCASRGAGKVNTEAFFGQGTRLTVV.